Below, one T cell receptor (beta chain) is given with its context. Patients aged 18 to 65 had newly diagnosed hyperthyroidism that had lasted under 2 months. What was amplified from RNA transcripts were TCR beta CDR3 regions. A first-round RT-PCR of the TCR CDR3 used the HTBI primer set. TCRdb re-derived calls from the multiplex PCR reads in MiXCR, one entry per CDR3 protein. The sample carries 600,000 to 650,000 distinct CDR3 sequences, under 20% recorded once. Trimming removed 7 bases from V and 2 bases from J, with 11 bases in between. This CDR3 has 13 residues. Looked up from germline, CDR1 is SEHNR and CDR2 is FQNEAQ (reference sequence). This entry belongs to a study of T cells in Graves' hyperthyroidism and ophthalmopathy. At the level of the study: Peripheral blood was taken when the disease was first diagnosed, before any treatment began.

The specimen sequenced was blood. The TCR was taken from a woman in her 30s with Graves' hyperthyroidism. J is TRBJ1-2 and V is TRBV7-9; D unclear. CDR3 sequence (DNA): TGTGCCAGCACCCGACCGGAAAACTATGGCTACACCTTC. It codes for CASTRPENYGYTF.